One sample yielded the 32 T cell receptor beta chains listed below, sequenced in a study of T cells in Graves' hyperthyroidism and ophthalmopathy. Amplified regions were TCR beta CDR3 sequences from RNA transcripts. Carried out on the TCR CDR3, a first-round RT-PCR used the HTBI primer set. TCRdb re-derived calls from the multiplex PCR reads in MiXCR, one entry per CDR3 protein. The table shows 250,000 to 300,000 distinct CDR3 sequences, with 13% occurring only once. Sequencing was done on a sample of blood. The source of these receptors is a woman in her 30s with Graves' hyperthyroidism that later progressed to Graves' ophthalmopathy.

This clonotype has just a few counts. V usage is TRBV4-3 and J usage is TRBJ2-3, with 10 bases identical to TRBD2. The CDR3 is 18 amino acids. CDR1 and CDR2 (germline): LGHNA, YSLEER. With 0 bases clipped from V and 4 bases from J, the junction kept 10 bases outside the gene matches. The CDR3 nucleotides are TGCGCCAGCAGCCAAGAAGGTCTAGCGGGAGATTTTTCAGATACGCAGTATTTT. Amino acids: CASSQEGLAGDFSDTQYF.

This clonotype has only one observation. One base away lies a much larger clone, so this may be a sequencing read error. The conserved phenylalanine or tryptophan is not found at the CDR3 terminus, so this likely reflects a read error. The chain is built from TRBV20-1 and TRBJ1-6; 8 bases match TRBD1. J gave up 13 bases and V 0 bases, and 8 bases lay outside the gene matches. CDR3 length equals 14 residues. CDR1 and CDR2 from the germline V gene are DFQATT and SNEGSKA (reference sequence). The CDR3: CSARDEETGVPLHL. In nucleotides, the CDR3 is TGCAGTGCTAGAGATGAAGAGACAGGGGTCCCCCTCCACCTT.

As to this clonotype: One end of the junction fails to match germline, which may point to a read error. The gene calls are TRBV5-1 and TRBJ1-4, with D unresolved. Germline V gives CDR1 SGHRS, CDR2 YFSETQ. The CDR3 length is 12 residues. The CDR3 protein is CASSLEPGKLFF. DNA of the CDR3: TGTGCCAGCAGCTTGGAGCCCGGGAAACTGTTTTTT.

V gene TRBV20-1 combines with J gene TRBJ2-1; 8 nucleotides align to TRBD1. This CDR3 contains 13 residues. Germline V gives CDR1 DFQATT, CDR2 SNEGSKA (reference sequence). Losses at the gene ends were 8 bases for V and 2 bases for J; bases not matched to a gene: 5. The CDR3 here is CSFSGGPYNEQFF. The CDR3 nucleotides are TGCAGTTTCTCAGGGGGCCCCTACAATGAGCAGTTCTTC.

This clonotype was recorded many times. V gene TRBV30 combines with J gene TRBJ1-2; D not certain. This CDR3 is built from 12 residues. Germline-derived CDR1 and CDR2 are GTSNPN and SVGIG (reference sequence). Trimming took off 8 bases at V and 4 bases at J, with 14 bases between the two ends. CDR3 nucleotides: TGTGCCCTCTCCGCCGGAGGCTATGGCTACACCTTC. Its protein product is CALSAGGYGYTF.

This rearrangement joins TRBV4-3 to TRBJ2-7, with TRBD2 matching over 9 bases. V shed 0 bases, J shed 1 base, and the junction held 4 bases outside the gene matches. Germline V CDR1 and CDR2: LGHNA, YSLEER. The CDR3 length is 16 residues. The CDR3 reads CASSQDSLAGSYEQYF. The CDR3 coding sequence is TGCGCCAGCAGCCAAGATTCGCTAGCGGGATCCTACGAGCAGTACTTC.

This clonotype was recorded at least ten times. The genes are TRBV3-1 and TRBJ2-7; TRBD2 is a possible D gene (6 bases). CDR1 is LGHDT and CDR2 is YNNKEL in the germline V gene (reference sequence). The length of the CDR3 is 15 residues. With 1 base removed from V and 4 bases from J, the gap between germline ends came to 14 bases. The CDR3 coding sequence is TGTGCCAGCAGCCAAGGCGGGAAGGCTTGGTACGAGCAGTACTTC. Translating gives CASSQGGKAWYEQYF.

This clonotype was seen ten or more times. This chain connects TRBV30 to TRBJ1-2, with 8 bases matching TRBD1. With V trimmed by 2 bases and J by 5 bases, 7 bases remained unmatched. The CDR3 runs to 14 residues. Germline CDR1 GTSNPN, CDR2 SVGIG (reference sequence). DNA for the CDR3: TGTGCCTGGAGTAGCAGGGGGCGCAAGTATGGCTACACCTTC. This encodes CAWSSRGRKYGYTF.

This clonotype occurred a few times. The rearrangement joins TRBV4-1 to TRBJ2-5; 7 bases are a match to TRBD1. The V gene's germline CDR1 is MGHRA and CDR2 YSYEKL. With V trimmed by 3 bases and J by 0 bases, 7 bases remained unmatched. This CDR3 has 16 amino acids. In nucleotides, the CDR3 is TGCGCCAGCAGCCAGGATAGGGGGCGCTACCAAGAGACCCAGTACTTC. Amino acid sequence: CASSQDRGRYQETQYF.

This clonotype was seen a few times. This chain links TRBV19 with TRBJ2-1, with TRBD2 matching over 9 bases. Germline values: CDR1 LNHDA, CDR2 SQIVND (reference sequence). The CDR3 loop spans 16 amino acids. The junction had 3 bases not matched to a gene; V was cut back by 3 bases and J by 0 bases. CDR3 DNA: TGTGCCAGTAGTATCTCTAGCGGGGACTCCTACAATGAGCAGTTCTTC. This translates into CASSISSGDSYNEQFF.

This clonotype was seen at least ten times. The V call is TRBV5-8, the J call TRBJ2-5; perhaps TRBD2 as D (6 bases). In germline, CDR1 is SGHTS, CDR2 YDEGEE. The CDR3 is 15 residues long. The V and J ends lost 4 bases and 5 bases respectively, with 18 bases between them. Written as DNA, the CDR3 is TGTGCCAGCAGCCACGGGGGAGGACCCGGGGAGACCCAGTACTTC. Translation gives CASSHGGGPGETQYF.

This clonotype was counted at least ten times. The chain has TRBV28 and TRBJ1-5; TRBD1 is a possible D gene (5 bases). Per the germline V gene, CDR1 is MDHEN and CDR2 is SYDVKM. The CDR3 length is 15 residues. Trimming stripped 6 bases from V and 5 bases from J, with 17 bases between. CDR3 amino acids: CASRGTARYDQPQHF. As DNA, the CDR3 is TGTGCCAGCAGGGGGACCGCCCGGTACGATCAGCCCCAGCATTTT.

The chain couples TRBV6-1 to TRBJ1-5; D might be TRBD1 (6 bases). This CDR3 has 16 amino acids. Germline CDR1 reads MNHNS; CDR2 reads SASEGT. The V gene lost 5 bases and the J gene lost 1 base, with 15 bases spanning the gap. The DNA of the CDR3 is TGTGCCAGCAGTCCCTTCAGGGGCCAGAGCAATCAGCCCCAGCATTTT. Translated: CASSPFRGQSNQPQHF.

The chain recombines TRBV7-2 with TRBJ1-3; TRBD1 might be the D (5 bases). Germline CDR1 SGHTA, CDR2 FQGNSA. V lost 4 bases and J 0 bases, leaving 13 bases between the germline ends. CDR3 length: 16 amino acids. The CDR3 sequence is CASSSRPGNSGNTIYF. The DNA for the CDR3 is TGTGCCAGCAGCTCCAGGCCAGGGAACTCTGGAAACACCATATATTTT.

This chain joins TRBV13 and TRBJ2-4; 11 bases are shared with TRBD2. In germline, CDR1 is PRHDT, CDR2 FYEKMQ (reference sequence). The CDR3 is 17 amino acids. Trimming took 8 bases from V and 0 from J; bases not matched to a gene: 9. This CDR3 reads CASSTLAGGLAKNIQYF. CDR3 nucleotides: TGTGCCAGCTCTACCCTAGCGGGGGGACTAGCCAAAAACATTCAGTACTTC.

This clonotype was detected many times. The chain combines TRBV7-6 with TRBJ2-1, with 9 bases that match TRBD2. The CDR3 has 16 residues. The germline V gene has CDR1 SGHVS and CDR2 FNYEAQ. Losses at the gene ends were 3 bases for V and 7 bases for J; bases not matched to a gene: 10. The CDR3, as DNA: TGTGCCAGCAGCTTCTCCGTAGCGGGAGAACTTAATGAGCAGTTCTTC. Protein product: CASSFSVAGELNEQFF.

On this clonotype itself: A much larger clone differs by one base, so this may be a read error. The chain joins TRBV4-3 to TRBJ2-4, with D perhaps TRBD1 (6 bases). Germline V gene data show CDR1 as LGHNA and CDR2 as YSLEER. Trimming stripped 0 bases from V and 6 bases from J, with 9 bases between. CDR3 length: 14 residues. CDR3 protein: CASSQDIRGNIQYF. For the CDR3, the DNA is TGCGCCAGCAGCCAAGACATCAGGGGAAACATTCAGTACTTC.

Ten or more counts support this clonotype. The rearrangement uses TRBV11-2 and TRBJ2-1, with D unresolved. This CDR3 contains 16 residues. The germline CDR1 and CDR2 sequences are SGHAT and FQNNGV. The V end was cut by 5 bases, the J end by 0 bases, with 14 bases between. The CDR3 loop is CASSPAVGPSYNEQFF. The CDR3 coding sequence is TGTGCCAGCAGCCCCGCTGTGGGCCCCTCCTACAATGAGCAGTTCTTC.

This clonotype showed up many times. The chain recombines TRBV9 with TRBJ2-5, with D unclear. The V gene lost 0 bases and the J gene lost 0 bases, with 9 bases spanning the gap. There are 15 residues in the CDR3. Germline V gives CDR1 SGDLS, CDR2 YYNGEE. CDR3 nucleotide sequence: TGTGCCAGCAGCGTAGCCTCTGGGTACCAAGAGACCCAGTACTTC. Protein sequence: CASSVASGYQETQYF.

This clonotype appeared many times. The J gene is TRBJ2-3, the V gene TRBV27; 7 nucleotides align to TRBD1. The CDR3 has 14 residues. Germline loops: CDR1 MNHEY, CDR2 SMNVEV (reference sequence). V shed 4 bases and J 2 bases; nucleotides not matched to a gene: 3. CDR3 DNA: TGTGCCAGCAGTTGGACAGGCAACACAGATACGCAGTATTTT. Protein sequence: CASSWTGNTDTQYF.

This clonotype was detected only a few times. V usage is TRBV27 and J usage is TRBJ2-5, with TRBD2 matching 9 bases. V trimming: 4 bases; J trimming: 12 bases; junction bases outside the gene matches: 18. Germline V gene data show CDR1 as MNHEY and CDR2 as SMNVEV (reference sequence). CDR3 length: 16 residues. The CDR3 loop reads CASSWYRASGKRLEYF. DNA for the CDR3: TGTGCCAGCAGTTGGTATAGGGCTAGCGGGAAGAGACTAGAGTACTTC.

This clonotype was counted at least ten times. The chain links TRBV27 to TRBJ2-7, with D possibly TRBD2 on 5 matching bases. Germline V gene lookup returns CDR1 MNHEY and CDR2 SMNVEV (reference sequence). Trimming cost V 4 bases and J 2 bases, with 12 bases left between them. This CDR3 has 14 residues. Here the CDR3 reads CASSYSGPTYEQYF. The CDR3 DNA follows: TGTGCCAGCAGTTACAGCGGTCCCACCTACGAGCAGTACTTC.

Ten or more counts support this clonotype. V usage is TRBV6-1 and J usage is TRBJ1-1, with D possibly being TRBD1 (6 bases). The CDR3 covers 14 residues. CDR1 MNHNS and CDR2 SASEGT come from the germline V gene. V gave up 6 bases and J gave up 1 base, with 12 bases separating them. CDR3 region: CASRTGSGNTEAFF. CDR3 nucleotides: TGTGCCAGCAGAACAGGGTCGGGGAACACTGAAGCTTTCTTT.

The table lists this clonotype with many counts. The chain couples TRBV7-3 to TRBJ2-2, with 7 bases matching TRBD2. This CDR3 spans 15 amino acids. V gave up 5 bases and J gave up 5 bases; unmatched junction bases: 8. Germline V gene sequence: CDR1 SGHTA, CDR2 FQGTGA. Written as DNA, the CDR3 is TGTGCCAGCAGCACGAGCGGGATCGGGACCGGGGAGCTGTTTTTT. This sequence encodes CASSTSGIGTGELFF.

Note on this clonotype: A clone one base away is much larger, so this may be a read error. The chain is built from TRBV20-1 and TRBJ2-1, with 9 bases matching TRBD2. Germline V gene data show CDR1 as DFQATT and CDR2 as SNEGSKA (reference sequence). There are 16 residues in the CDR3. The CDR3 is CSARDNSGSSYNEQSF. CDR3 coding DNA: TGCAGTGCTAGAGATAATAGCGGGAGCTCCTACAATGAGCAGTCCTTC.

This clonotype was counted a single time. The rearrangement links TRBV2 to TRBJ2-7, with 11 bases that match TRBD2. Germline CDR1 SNHLY, CDR2 FYNNEI. This CDR3 has 15 amino acids. With 6 bases clipped from V and 1 base from J, the junction kept 5 bases outside the gene matches. The CDR3, as DNA: TGTGCCAGCAGCCCGGCTAGCGGGAGGTCCTACGAGCAGTACTTC. It specifies CASSPASGRSYEQYF.

The CDR3 region has the DNA TGCAGTGCTAGAGACCGGGACAGGGCCTCCTACGAGCAGTACTTC. It encodes CSARDRDRASYEQYF. The rearrangement joins TRBV20-1 to TRBJ2-7; 9 bases are shared with TRBD1. With V trimmed by 0 bases and J by 0 bases, 3 bases remained unmatched. The CDR3 spans 15 residues. Germline V gene data show CDR1 as DFQATT and CDR2 as SNEGSKA (reference sequence).

V gene TRBV7-9 combines with J gene TRBJ2-2; D may be TRBD1 or TRBD2 (5 bases each). The V end lost 5 bases, the J end lost 7 bases, and 17 bases lay between the germline ends. In germline, CDR1 is SEHNR, CDR2 FQNEAQ (reference sequence). This CDR3 is 15 amino acids long. CDR3: CASSPGDGEVGELFF. The CDR3 coding sequence is TGTGCCAGCAGCCCCGGGGACGGTGAGGTCGGGGAGCTGTTTTTT.

This chain links TRBV7-9 with TRBJ2-6; possible D gene TRBD1, 5 bases. The CDR3 is 19 residues long. The V end was cut by 10 bases, the J end by 0 bases, with 25 bases between. Per germline, CDR1 SEHNR and CDR2 FQNEAQ (reference sequence). The CDR3 coding sequence is TGTGCCAACCAACCTTTCAGGGTCCACCTTCTCTCTGGGGCCAACGTCCTGACTTTC. Residues: CANQPFRVHLLSGANVLTF.

This clonotype occurred a few times. The rearrangement uses TRBV5-8 and TRBJ2-5; D not resolved. This CDR3 contains 14 residues. Germline V CDR1 and CDR2: SGHTS, YDEGEE. Trimming removed 4 bases from V and 1 base from J, with 11 bases in between. The CDR3 DNA follows: TGTGCCAGCAGCCCGTGGTTGGGCCAAGAGACCCAGTACTTC. Its protein is CASSPWLGQETQYF.

CDR3 residues: CASKDRDRAPGREQFF. DNA for the CDR3: TGTGCCAGCAAGGACCGGGACAGGGCTCCGGGACGAGAGCAGTTCTTC. The chain joins TRBV6-1 to TRBJ2-1; 9 bases line up with TRBD1. The V gene end was trimmed by 7 bases and the J gene end by 10 bases; junction bases not matched to a gene: 17. The CDR3 length is 16 residues. In germline, CDR1 is MNHNS, CDR2 SASEGT.

The chain has TRBV29-1 and TRBJ2-7, with 8 bases matching TRBD2. The CDR3 totals 12 residues. CDR1 and CDR2 from the germline V gene are SQVTM and ANQGSEA. V lost 8 bases and J lost 3; bases outside the gene matches: 6. The CDR3 is CSFSGIRYEQYF. The CDR3 coding sequence is TGCAGCTTTAGCGGGATTCGCTACGAGCAGTACTTC.